This TCR beta chain is drawn from a study of blood T cells in healthy people across ages. Overall study context: Capture via template switching afforded approximately one barcoded beta molecule per two T cells. Study observations and caveats: Diversity estimates drawn from one million T cells were deemed underestimates.

A second about 7 to 12 cycle PCR used barcoded and J-beta primers. MiXCR was run by TCRdb on the 5' RACE reads, yielding one entry per CDR3 protein. The sample has 650,000 to 700,000 distinct CDR3 sequences, about 30% seen once. CDR3 length: 16 amino acids. Looked up from germline, CDR1 is SGHRS and CDR2 is YFSETQ. As for this clonotype: Its antigen is undetermined. This may come from a read error, since a much larger clone is one base off.

Isolation yielded PBMCs, at least 7 million per sample, in every case. This clonotype was obtained from an elderly woman in good health. Sequencing was carried out using blood. The chain links TRBV5-1 to TRBJ2-1; D is uncertain. The DNA for the CDR3 is TGCACCAGCAGCTTGGGATTCGAAACGGGCCCTAATGAGCAGTTCTTC. Translation gives CTSSLGFETGPNEQFF.